This is a list of T cell receptor beta chains from one sample in a study of cytomegalovirus exposure and HLA in healthy donors. Profiled with immunoSEQ multiplex PCR; TCRdb holds only in-frame clones, not every one. This table has roughly 300,000 clones, 75% to 90% appearing once. The specimen was PBMCs. All receptors derive from a middle-aged man in good health and CMV-seropositive. Both conserved end residues are part of each CDR3. D genes are given only for firm matches. Not all rows give a size; the values are once, few, many and, for expanded clones, a class.

- TRBJ1-5 TRBV2 - CASSIGLPGGQPQHF TGTGCCAGCAGTATAGGACTCCCGGGGGGTCAGCCCCAGCATTTT
- TRBJ1-1 TRBV5-1 - CASSLGGGYRDTEAFF TGCGCCAGCAGCTTGGGGGGGGGATACCGGGACACCGAAGCTTTCTTT
- TRBJ2-5 TRBV5-6 - CASSLALAAPEAQYF TGTGCCAGCAGCTTGGCGTTAGCGGCGCCGGAGGCCCAGTACTTC
TRBD1 TRBJ2-1 TRBV11-2 - CASSFDRVGYEQFF TGTGCCAGCAGCTTCGACAGGGTGGGCTATGAGCAGTTCTTC
- TRBJ2-7 TRBV7-7 - CASSPDRGSEQYF TGTGCTAGCAGCCCGGACAGAGGGAGCGAGCAGTACTTC
TRBD2 TRBJ2-2 TRBV11-2 once CASSSGLQNTGELFF TGTGCCAGCAGCTCGGGACTACAGAACACCGGGGAGCTGTTTTTT
TRBD1 TRBJ1-1 TRBV7-3 few CASSSGQGAFERAFF TGTGCCAGCAGCTCGGGACAGGGGGCGTTTGAACGGGCTTTCTTT
- TRBJ2-1 TRBV4-1 - CASSPDTREQFF TGCGCCAGCAGCCCCGACACCAGGGAGCAGTTCTTC
TRBD2 TRBJ2-7 TRBV5-1 - CASSLDSGGRRPGEQYF TGCGCCAGCAGCTTGGATTCCGGCGGGAGACGGCCGGGCGAGCAGTACTTC
- TRBJ2-2 TRBV7-2 - CASSLAPYSGELFF TGTGCCAGCAGCTTAGCTCCTTATAGCGGGGAGCTGTTTTTT
TRBD2 TRBJ2-1 TRBV6-5 once CASSYSVAGDNEQFF TGTGCCAGCAGTTACTCGGTAGCGGGAGACAATGAGCAGTTCTTC
- TRBJ2-5 TRBV2 - CASSEQAEQETQYF TGTGCCAGCAGTGAACAAGCGGAACAAGAGACCCAGTACTTC
- TRBJ1-5 TRBV7-9 once CSSSLGGQPQHF TGTTCCAGCAGCTTAGGCGGTCAGCCCCAGCATTTT
- TRBJ2-3 TRBV5-1 - CASSLETLQNTQYF TGCGCCAGCAGCTTGGAGACACTCCAGAATACGCAGTATTTT
- TRBJ2-4 TRBV13 - CASSTQGLAKNIQYF TGTGCCAGCAGCACCCAGGGGCTAGCCAAAAACATTCAGTACTTC
- TRBJ2-5 TRBV7-9 - CASSLVASETQYF TGTGCCAGCAGCTTAGTTGCTAGTGAGACCCAGTACTTC
TRBD1 TRBJ1-3 TRBV7-9 - CASSKQGAPGNTIYF TGTGCCAGCAGCAAACAGGGGGCGCCGGGAAACACCATATATTTT
- TRBJ1-2 TRBV10-3 once CAISEADYGYTF TGTGCCATCAGTGAGGCAGACTATGGCTACACCTTC
TRBD1 TRBJ2-7 TRBV4-1 few CASSHTTGGSYEQYF TGCGCCAGCAGCCACACGACAGGGGGGTCCTACGAGCAGTACTTC
- TRBJ1-1 TRBV7-9 - CSSSFSTGTSEAFF TGTTCCAGCAGCTTCTCAACAGGGACGTCAGAAGCTTTCTTT
- TRBJ2-3 TRBV27 - CASSLATGTDTQYF TGTGCCAGCAGTTTAGCAACAGGGACAGATACGCAGTATTTT
- TRBJ1-1 TRBV28 once CASKIHQGYTEAFF TGTGCCAGCAAAATACACCAGGGGTACACTGAAGCTTTCTTT
- TRBJ1-1 TRBV28 - CASSLAVMNTEAFF TGTGCCAGCAGTTTGGCGGTAATGAACACTGAAGCTTTCTTT
- TRBJ2-1 TRBV7-9 - CASSPGSEEQFF TGTGCCAGCAGCCCCGGTAGCGAGGAGCAGTTCTTC
- TRBJ1-5 TRBV2 - CAGSSTGFNQPQHF TGTGCCGGCTCCTCTACAGGGTTCAATCAGCCCCAGCATTTT
TRBD1 TRBJ1-4 TRBV18 - CASSGTAFNEKLFF TGTGCCAGCTCAGGGACAGCTTTTAATGAAAAACTGTTTTTT
TRBD1 TRBJ1-2 TRBV30 - CAWVRDRGGYTF TGTGCCTGGGTCAGGGACAGGGGCGGCTACACCTTC
- TRBJ1-5 TRBV27 - CASSPQGHQPQHF TGTGCCAGCAGCCCCCAGGGTCACCAGCCCCAGCATTTT
TRBD1 TRBJ2-5 TRBV10-1 - CASRTGTGKETQYF TGCGCCAGCAGAACCGGGACAGGGAAAGAGACCCAGTACTTC
- TRBJ1-1 TRBV10-1 - CASSEWGIGTEAFF TGCGCCAGCAGTGAGTGGGGCATAGGCACTGAAGCTTTCTTT
- TRBJ1-3 TRBV29-1 - CSVANKAGENTIYF TGCAGCGTTGCAAATAAAGCGGGAGAAAACACCATATATTTT
TRBD2 TRBJ2-5 TRBV9 - CASSAGTSGRETQYF TGTGCCAGCAGCGCCGGGACTAGCGGGAGAGAGACCCAGTACTTC
TRBD1 TRBJ1-3 TRBV5-1 - CASSLVMSGGSGNTIYF TGCGCCAGCAGCTTGGTTATGTCAGGGGGCTCTGGAAACACCATATATTTT
TRBD2 TRBJ2-3 TRBV19 - CASSPTSGSQDTQYF TGTGCCAGTAGTCCGACTAGCGGGAGTCAAGATACGCAGTATTTT
TRBD2 TRBJ2-3 TRBV19 few CASRLAGGTDTQYF TGTGCCAGTAGACTAGCGGGAGGCACAGATACGCAGTATTTT
- TRBJ2-3 TRBV7-6 - CASSLLAKSTDTQYF TGTGCCAGCAGCTTATTGGCCAAGAGCACAGATACGCAGTATTTT
- TRBJ1-1 TRBV5-1 - CASSLVVNTEAFF TGCGCCAGCAGCTTGGTCGTGAACACTGAAGCTTTCTTT
- TRBJ1-2 TRBV9 - CASSVVQNYGYTF TGTGCCAGCAGCGTAGTTCAGAACTATGGCTACACCTTC
- TRBJ1-4 TRBV9 - CASSVDPADNEKLFF TGTGCCAGCAGCGTAGATCCAGCGGATAATGAAAAACTGTTTTTT
- TRBJ2-7 TRBV7-9 - CASSWGLTGAYEQYF TGTGCCAGCAGCTGGGGCCTAACCGGCGCCTACGAGCAGTACTTC
TRBD1 TRBJ1-1 TRBV6-1 few CASSQTGKYTEAFF TGTGCCAGCAGTCAGACAGGGAAGTACACTGAAGCTTTCTTT
TRBD2 TRBJ2-7 TRBV5-1 once CASSWGGYEQYF TGCGCCAGCAGCTGGGGGGGCTACGAGCAGTACTTC
TRBD2 TRBJ2-2 TRBV2 - CASNPPGGNTGELFF TGTGCCAGCAATCCCCCGGGAGGGAACACCGGGGAGCTGTTTTTT
TRBD1 TRBJ1-1 TRBV18 - CASSLGQVRDTEAFF TGTGCCAGCTCATTGGGACAGGTACGTGACACTGAAGCTTTCTTT
TRBD2 TRBJ2-3 TRBV5-6 - CASSPTSGRSPNTQYF TGTGCCAGCAGCCCAACTAGCGGGAGGTCCCCCAATACGCAGTATTTT
- TRBJ1-3 TRBV9 - CASSNRETGNTIYF TGTGCCAGCAGCAACCGGGAGACTGGAAACACCATATATTTT
TRBD1 TRBJ2-2 TRBV7-6 - CASSRNRQGANTGELFF TGTGCCAGCAGCCGCAACCGACAGGGGGCGAACACCGGGGAGCTGTTTTTT
TRBD2 TRBJ2-7 TRBV2 - CASSEVRIGGGYFYEQYF TGTGCCAGCAGTGAAGTACGTATTGGCGGGGGTTATTTCTACGAGCAGTACTTC
TRBD1 TRBJ2-1 TRBV18 - CASSPSGQPYNEQFF TGTGCCAGCTCACCTTCGGGACAGCCCTACAATGAGCAGTTCTTC
TRBD1 TRBJ1-2 TRBV30 - CAWSVTGTPTYGYTF TGTGCCTGGAGTGTGACAGGGACACCCACCTATGGCTACACCTTC
TRBD1 TRBJ1-1 TRBV28 - CASSTTTIRTGWITEAFF TGTGCCAGCAGCACGACCACAATACGGACAGGGTGGATAACTGAAGCTTTCTTT
- TRBJ1-2 TRBV7-9 - CASSLVVQEGYGYTF TGTGCCAGCAGCTTAGTAGTCCAGGAGGGGTATGGCTACACCTTC
- TRBJ1-1 TRBV7-3 few CASSRQANTEAFF TGTGCCAGCAGTCGACAGGCGAACACTGAAGCTTTCTTT
- TRBJ2-7 TRBV28 - CASRVGGDAVHEQYF TGTGCCAGCAGAGTCGGCGGGGACGCTGTCCACGAGCAGTACTTC